This T cell receptor beta chain is from a study of response to subunit inactivated influenza vaccine. Study observations and caveats: New T cells are recruited in small numbers by each seasonal influenza vaccination, according to the authors' suggestion.

TCRdb processed the RT-PCR reads anew with MiXCR; each CDR3 protein has one entry. Seen here are about 500,000 distinct CDR3 sequences, 16% observed once, and the top ten hold 2.5% to 3.5%. In this sample, this clonotype turned up a few times. What it binds is not known. Trimming cost V 5 bases and J 2 bases, with 14 bases left between them. The CDR3 sequence is 14 residues long. CDR1 SGHRS and CDR2 YFSETQ come from the germline V gene. The sequence came from a man between 45 and 75 years old who received an inactivated influenza vaccine. The chain combines TRBV5-1 with TRBJ2-7; the D is unclear. Specimen: CD4+ T cells sorted from PBMCs, collected about 23 months after vaccination. Here the CDR3 DNA reads TGCGCCAGCAGACAGAGCCCTGCCACCTACGAGCAGTACTTC. It yields the protein CASRQSPATYEQYF.